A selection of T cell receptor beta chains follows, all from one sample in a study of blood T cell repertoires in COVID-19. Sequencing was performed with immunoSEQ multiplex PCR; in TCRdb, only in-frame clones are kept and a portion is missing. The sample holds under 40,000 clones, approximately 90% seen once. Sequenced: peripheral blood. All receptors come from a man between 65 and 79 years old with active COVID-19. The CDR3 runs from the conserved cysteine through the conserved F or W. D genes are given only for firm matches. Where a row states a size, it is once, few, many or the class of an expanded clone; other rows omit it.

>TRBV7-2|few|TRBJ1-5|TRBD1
TGTGCCAGCAGCCTACGACAGGGCGGTCAGCCCCAGCATTTT
CASSLRQGGQPQHF
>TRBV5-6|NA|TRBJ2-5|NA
TGTGCCAGCAGTCCTTACGGCGCTAGAACACAAGAGACCCAGTACTTC
CASSPYGARTQETQYF
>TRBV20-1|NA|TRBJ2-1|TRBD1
TGCAGTGCTAGTCATTTATTGTTTCGGGACAGCGGCAATGAGCAGTTCTTC
CSASHLLFRDSGNEQFF
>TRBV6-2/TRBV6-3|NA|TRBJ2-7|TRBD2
TGTGCCAGCAGTTATGGGGGACTAGCGGGACCAGTTGGCGAGCAGTACTTC
CASSYGGLAGPVGEQYF
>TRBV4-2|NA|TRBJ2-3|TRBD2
TGTGCCAGCAGCCATACAGCGGGAGTGTCGGCAGATACGCAGTATTTT
CASSHTAGVSADTQYF
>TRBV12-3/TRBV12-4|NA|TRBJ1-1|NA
TGTGCCAGCAGTTCGACAACTGAAGCTTTCTTT
CASSSTTEAFF
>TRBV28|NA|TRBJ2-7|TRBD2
TGTGCCAGCAGTTCACCGAGCGGGATCGGTTACGAGCAGTACTTC
CASSSPSGIGYEQYF
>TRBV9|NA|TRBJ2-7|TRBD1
TGTGCCAGCAGCGGGGGACAGGGGTTCTACGAGCAGTACTTC
CASSGGQGFYEQYF
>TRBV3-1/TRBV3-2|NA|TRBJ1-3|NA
TGTGCCAGCAGCCACCCGACAAGGGGTAATGGAAACACCATATATTTT
CASSHPTRGNGNTIYF
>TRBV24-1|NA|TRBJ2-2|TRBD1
TGTGCCACCAGTGATTGGAGACAGGGGAGCACCGGGGAGCTGTTTTTT
CATSDWRQGSTGELFF
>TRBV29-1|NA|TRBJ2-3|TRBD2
TGCAGCGTTGAATCTCTCGGGCTAGCGGGGATACCAAGAGATACGCAGTATTTT
CSVESLGLAGIPRDTQYF
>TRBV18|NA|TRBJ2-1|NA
TGTGCCAGCTCACCACCGACACAGGTGACCTACAATGAGCAGTTCTTC
CASSPPTQVTYNEQFF
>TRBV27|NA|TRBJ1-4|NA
TGTGCCAGCGTCAACAGGGCGTCATTCGAAAAACTGTTTTTT
CASVNRASFEKLFF
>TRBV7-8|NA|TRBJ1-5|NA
TGTGCCAGCAGCTCATACAGGGCTATTAGGAATCAGCCCCAGCATTTT
CASSSYRAIRNQPQHF
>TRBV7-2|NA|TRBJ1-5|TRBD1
TGTGCCAGCAGCTTAGCCCTTGGAGGGACAGGGAGGCCCTCGGACAATCAGCCCCAGCATTTT
CASSLALGGTGRPSDNQPQHF